A single sample gave rise to the 23 T cell receptor beta chains below, sequenced in a study of beta chain features in type 1 diabetes. What was sequenced were expressed TCRB transcripts, since all of the isolated RNA had been reverse transcribed. Sequenced by immunoSEQ multiplex PCR; TCRdb stores in-frame clones only, minus some. Of hundreds of thousands of clones listed, roughly an eighth are singletons. What was sequenced was naive CD4+ T cells from blood. All receptors come from a man aged 18 to 29 in good health.

The V gene is TRBV6-6, the J gene TRBJ2-7; TRBD1 agrees at 9 bases. V was pared by 5 bases and J by 6 bases, with 14 bases of the junction left unmatched. Germline CDR1 is MNHNY and CDR2 is SVGAGI (reference sequence). This CDR3 spans 16 amino acids. In DNA form, the CDR3 reads TGTGCCAGCAGTACATCCGGGACAGGGTTTCTAGTCGAGCAGTACTTC. Translation gives CASSTSGTGFLVEQYF.

In this sample, this clone turned up a few times. V and J are TRBV5-1 and TRBJ2-6, with 12 bases matching TRBD1. The CDR3 runs to 20 residues. With 4 bases clipped from V and 0 bases from J, the junction kept 11 bases outside the gene matches. CDR1 is SGHRS, CDR2 YFSETQ, per germline. The CDR3 DNA reads as TGCGCCAGCAGCCCGGAGGGACAGGGGGCGGGCTCCTCTGGGGCCAACGTCCTGACTTTC. The encoded protein is CASSPEGQGAGSSGANVLTF.

This sequence joins TRBV30 and TRBJ2-2; a weak D match, TRBD1 (5 bases). V lost 0 bases and J lost 7, with 9 bases in between. Germline lookup yields CDR1 GTSNPN and CDR2 SVGIG (reference sequence). The CDR3 totals 13 residues. CDR3 region: CAWSVRGYGELFF. The DNA for the CDR3 is TGTGCCTGGAGTGTAAGGGGTTACGGGGAGCTGTTTTTT.

This chain joins TRBV4-3 and TRBJ1-5, with 7 bases aligning to TRBD1. In germline, CDR1 is LGHNA, CDR2 YSLEER. The CDR3 covers 16 residues. Losses at the gene ends were 2 bases for V and 4 bases for J; bases not matched to a gene: 8. The CDR3 loop reads CASSQQQGSPNQPQHF. The DNA of the CDR3 is TGCGCCAGCAGCCAACAACAGGGGTCCCCAAATCAGCCCCAGCATTTT.

This clone has just one count. The chain couples TRBV7-8 to TRBJ1-1, with 11 bases that match TRBD1. The junction had 2 bases not matched to a gene; V was cut back by 5 bases and J by 6 bases. The CDR3 length is 13 residues. The germline V gene has CDR1 SGHVS and CDR2 FQNEAQ. The CDR3 region has the DNA TGTGCCAGCAGCAGGGGACAGGGGGCTGAAGCTTTCTTT. Residues: CASSRGQGAEAFF.

The CDR3 reads CASSLVAGADTQYF. In DNA, the CDR3 is TGTGCCAGCAGCTTAGTAGCTGGAGCAGATACGCAGTATTTT. The V call is TRBV7-2, the J call TRBJ2-3; no clear D gene. The germline V gene encodes CDR1 SGHTA and CDR2 FQGNSA. The V and J ends lost 1 base and 4 bases respectively, with 9 bases between them. CDR3 length: 14 amino acids.

This clone was seen more than once but under ten times. The genes are TRBV15 and TRBJ1-2, with 7 positions matching TRBD1. Trimming took 7 bases from V and 2 from J; bases not matched to a gene: 7. This CDR3 region has 14 residues. Germline-derived CDR1 and CDR2 are LNHNV and YYDKDF (reference sequence). The CDR3 coding sequence is TGTGCCACCAACCCTGTGGACAGGAACTATGGCTACACCTTC. It codes for CATNPVDRNYGYTF.

This clone came up a few times. The chain uses TRBV9 and TRBJ1-2; perhaps TRBD1 as D (5 bases). Trimming cost V 0 bases and J 4 bases, with 10 bases left between them. Germline V gives CDR1 SGDLS, CDR2 YYNGEE. The CDR3 sequence is 14 residues long. The CDR3 reads CASSVGAGPYGYTF. In DNA, the CDR3 is TGTGCCAGCAGCGTAGGGGCAGGGCCCTATGGCTACACCTTC.

This clone was found a few times. The chain joins TRBV11-1 to TRBJ2-1, with D perhaps matching TRBD1 (6 bases). This CDR3 contains 15 residues. CDR1 and CDR2 (germline): SGHAT, FQDESV (reference sequence). The V end was cut by 7 bases, the J end by 10 bases, with 23 bases between. CDR3 nucleotides: TGTGCCAGCATGGGTCGAGGACAGACGCCCGGGGAGCAGTTCTTC. Its protein product is CASMGRGQTPGEQFF.

This clone was counted a few times. V and J are TRBV4-2 and TRBJ2-3; tentative D call: TRBD1 (5 bases). The germline gives CDR1 LGHNA, CDR2 YNFKEQ. V lost 1 base and J 4 bases, leaving 9 bases between the germline ends. The CDR3 has 14 amino acids. The CDR3 region has the DNA TGTGCCAGCAGCCAAGGGGCAGGGCCAGATACGCAGTATTTT. This codes for CASSQGAGPDTQYF.

V and J are TRBV10-3 and TRBJ1-2, with TRBD1 as a possible D gene (6 bases). The V end was cut by 0 bases, the J end by 8 bases, with 13 bases between. Per germline, CDR1 ENHRY and CDR2 SYGVKD. This CDR3 is 14 amino acids long. The DNA of the CDR3 is TGTGCCATCAGTGAGTCGTACAAGGGGGTCGGCTACACCTTC. Encoded protein: CAISESYKGVGYTF.

In this sample, this clone turned up a few times. The CDR3 region has the DNA TGCGCCAGCAGCTCCGACAGGGGCGGAGAGACCCAGTACTTC. This gives the protein CASSSDRGGETQYF. This rearrangement joins TRBV5-1 to TRBJ2-5; 8 bases fit TRBD1. V lost 3 bases and J lost 4; bases outside the gene matches: 5. CDR1 SGHRS and CDR2 YFSETQ come from the germline V gene. There are 14 residues in the CDR3.

The rearrangement joins TRBV7-9 to TRBJ1-2, with 7 bases fitting TRBD1. Germline values: CDR1 SEHNR, CDR2 FQNEAQ (reference sequence). This CDR3 spans 16 amino acids. Losses at the gene ends were 2 bases for V and 0 bases for J; bases not matched to a gene: 6. CDR3 in DNA: TGTGCCAGCAGCTTACGCGGGACAGTCCCTAACTATGGCTACACCTTC. As protein: CASSLRGTVPNYGYTF.

The V call is TRBV5-1, the J call TRBJ1-5, with no clear D. The CDR3 length is 11 residues. The germline CDR1 and CDR2 sequences are SGHRS and YFSETQ. V was shortened by 4 bases and J by 8 bases, with 7 bases between the two germline ends. The chain's CDR3 is CASSLREPQHF. CDR3 bases: TGCGCCAGCAGCCTGAGGGAGCCCCAGCATTTT.

This clone has a handful of counts. The chain combines TRBV6-5 with TRBJ1-4, with D possibly matching TRBD1 (5 bases). The CDR3 loop spans 13 amino acids. In germline, CDR1 is MNHEY, CDR2 SVGAGI. Deletions cut 5 bases from V and 10 bases from J, with 14 bases between. DNA for the CDR3: TGTGCCAGCAGTCCACAGGAGAAGGGAAAACTGTTTTTT. Translated, it gives CASSPQEKGKLFF.

Only a few counts were recorded for this clone. This chain joins TRBV19 and TRBJ2-7, with TRBD2 matching over 11 bases. The CDR3 consists of 17 residues. V dropped 6 bases and J dropped 0; count of bases not matched to a gene: 10. CDR1 and CDR2 from the germline V gene are LNHDA and SQIVND (reference sequence). The CDR3 loop reads CASSSPGLADYSYEQYF. The CDR3 DNA reads as TGTGCCAGTAGCTCTCCGGGACTAGCGGATTACTCCTACGAGCAGTACTTC.

This clone occurred a few times. V usage is TRBV6-5 and J usage is TRBJ2-7, with a weak D call TRBD1 (5 bases). Germline assignment: CDR1 MNHEY and CDR2 SVGAGI. The CDR3 is 13 amino acids. V was cut by 6 bases and J by 4 bases, with 13 bases left in between. CDR3 in DNA: TGTGCCAGCAGCGGACAAGAGTCATACGAGCAGTACTTC. Encoded protein: CASSGQESYEQYF.

The J gene is TRBJ2-1, the V gene TRBV2; TRBD1 aligns across 7 bases. CDR1 SNHLY and CDR2 FYNNEI come from the germline V gene. The CDR3 sequence is 14 residues long. V trimming: 6 bases; J trimming: 9 bases; junction bases outside the gene matches: 11. The CDR3 DNA reads as TGTGCCAGCAGAGGGGACAGTCGACTGGGTGAGCAGTTCTTC. Amino acids: CASRGDSRLGEQFF.

This clone occurred a few times. V and J are TRBV9 and TRBJ2-2, with a tentative D call TRBD1 (5 bases). CDR1 and CDR2 from the germline V gene are SGDLS and YYNGEE. The V end was cut by 4 bases, the J end by 2 bases, with 15 bases between. The length of the CDR3 is 16 residues. The CDR3 sequence is CASSYRTLQNTGELFF. In DNA, the CDR3 is TGTGCCAGCAGCTATCGGACACTGCAAAACACCGGGGAGCTGTTTTTT.

This sequence joins TRBV5-4 and TRBJ2-6; D is ambiguous. V lost 7 bases and J 0 bases, leaving 14 bases between the germline ends. The CDR3 consists of 16 residues. From germline, CDR1 is SGHNT and CDR2 YYREEE (reference sequence). The CDR3 is CASANTAHSGANVLTF. The DNA for the CDR3 is TGTGCCAGCGCAAATACAGCTCACTCTGGGGCCAACGTCCTGACTTTC.

This clone has only a few counts. The rearrangement uses TRBV6-1 and TRBJ2-7, with 10 nucleotides matching TRBD2. Trimming cost V 10 bases and J 3 bases; bases outside gene matches: 12. This CDR3 is 15 amino acids long. Per the germline V gene, CDR1 is MNHNS and CDR2 is SASEGT. The CDR3 sequence: CATGLAEVPIYEQYF. DNA for the CDR3: TGTGCCACCGGACTAGCGGAGGTACCAATCTACGAGCAGTACTTC.

This clone was observed a few times. It is likely a read error, because the conserved phenylalanine at the end of the CDR3 is missing. It is unclear where the CDR3 begins or ends on the DNA, so no DNA is shown, and the CDR3 is as TCRdb lists it. The chain is built from TRBV2 and TRBJ2-7; the D segment call TRBD2 is taken from the table without a DNA check. Germline values: CDR1 SNHLY, CDR2 FYNNEI. The CDR3 length equals 10 residues, ends included. CDR3: CASSTIGEGI.

A note on this clone: Other DNA sequences within the sample encode an identical CDR3. This sequence joins TRBV7-2 and TRBJ2-7; 9 nucleotides match TRBD1. This CDR3 comprises 14 residues. Trimming at V came to 3 bases and at J to 3 bases, leaving 3 bases not matched to a gene. Looked up from germline, CDR1 is SGHTA and CDR2 is FQGNSA. Here the CDR3 reads CASSLGGQGYEQYF. As DNA, the CDR3 is TGTGCCAGCAGCTTGGGGGGACAGGGCTACGAGCAGTACTTC.